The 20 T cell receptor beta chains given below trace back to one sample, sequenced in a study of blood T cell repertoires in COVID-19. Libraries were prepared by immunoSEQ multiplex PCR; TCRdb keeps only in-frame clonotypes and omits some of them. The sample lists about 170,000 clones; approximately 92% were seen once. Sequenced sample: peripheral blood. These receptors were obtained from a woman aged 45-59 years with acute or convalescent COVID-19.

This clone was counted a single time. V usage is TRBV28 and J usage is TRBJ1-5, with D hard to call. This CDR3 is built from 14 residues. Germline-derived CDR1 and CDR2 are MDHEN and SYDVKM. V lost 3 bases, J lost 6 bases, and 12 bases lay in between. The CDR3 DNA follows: TGTGCCAGCAGTTTCTGGCGGTCGGGTCAGCCCCAGCATTTT. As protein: CASSFWRSGQPQHF.

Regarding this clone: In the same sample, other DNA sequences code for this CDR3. CDR3: CASSLGQNTEAFF. The CDR3 nucleotides are TGTGCCAGTAGTCTGGGACAGAACACTGAAGCTTTCTTT. The genes are TRBV19 and TRBJ1-1; tentatively, D is TRBD1 (6 bases). This CDR3 is built from 13 residues. CDR1 and CDR2 from the germline V gene are LNHDA and SQIVND (reference sequence). Trimming stripped 5 bases from V and 1 base from J, with 8 bases between.

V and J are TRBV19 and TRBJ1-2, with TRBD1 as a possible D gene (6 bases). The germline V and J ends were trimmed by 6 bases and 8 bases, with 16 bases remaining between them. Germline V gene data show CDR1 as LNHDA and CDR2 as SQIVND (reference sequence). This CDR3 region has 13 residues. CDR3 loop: CASRPTGPAGYTF. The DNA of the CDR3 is TGTGCCAGTAGACCGACAGGCCCTGCGGGCTACACCTTC.

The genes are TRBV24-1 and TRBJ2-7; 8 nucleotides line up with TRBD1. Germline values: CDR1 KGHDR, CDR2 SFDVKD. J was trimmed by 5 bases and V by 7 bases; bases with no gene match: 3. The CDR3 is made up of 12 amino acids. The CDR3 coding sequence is TGTGCCACCAGCGGACAGGGCCACGAGCAGTACTTC. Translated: CATSGQGHEQYF.

CDR3 bases: TGTGCCAGCAGAAGACAGGGGGCTGAAGCTTTCTTT. This gives the protein CASRRQGAEAFF. V and J are TRBV12-3 or TRBV12-4 and TRBJ1-1; 9 positions agree with TRBD1. V trimming: 6 bases; J trimming: 6 bases; junction bases outside the gene matches: 2. CDR3 size: 12 residues.

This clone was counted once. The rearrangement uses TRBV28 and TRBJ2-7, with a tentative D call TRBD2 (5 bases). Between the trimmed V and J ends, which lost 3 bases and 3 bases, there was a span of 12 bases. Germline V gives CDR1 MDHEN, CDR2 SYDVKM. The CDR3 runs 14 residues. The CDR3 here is CASSFEGYSYEQYF. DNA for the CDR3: TGTGCCAGCAGTTTCGAGGGATATAGCTACGAGCAGTACTTC.

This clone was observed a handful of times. The CDR3 loop is CSVVLAGDYNEKLFF. DNA of the CDR3: TGCAGCGTTGTCTTGGCAGGGGATTATAATGAAAAACTGTTTTTT. The V gene is TRBV29-1, the J gene TRBJ1-4, with D possibly being TRBD1 (6 bases). CDR1 and CDR2 from the germline V gene are SQVTM and ANQGSEA. Trimming removed 4 bases at V and 4 bases at J, with 16 bases between. The CDR3 runs 15 residues.

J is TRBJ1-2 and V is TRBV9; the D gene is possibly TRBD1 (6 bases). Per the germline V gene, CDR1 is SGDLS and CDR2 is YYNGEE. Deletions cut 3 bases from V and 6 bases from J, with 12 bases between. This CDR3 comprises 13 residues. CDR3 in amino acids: CASSGDRTDGYTF. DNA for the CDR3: TGTGCCAGCAGCGGGGATAGGACAGATGGCTACACCTTC. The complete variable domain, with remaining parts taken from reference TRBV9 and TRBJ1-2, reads DSGVTQTPKHLITATGQRVTLRCSPRSGDLSVYWYQQSLDQGLQFLIQYYNGEERAKGNILERFSAQQFPDLHSELNLSSLELGDSALYFCASSGDRTDGYTFGSGTRLTVV.

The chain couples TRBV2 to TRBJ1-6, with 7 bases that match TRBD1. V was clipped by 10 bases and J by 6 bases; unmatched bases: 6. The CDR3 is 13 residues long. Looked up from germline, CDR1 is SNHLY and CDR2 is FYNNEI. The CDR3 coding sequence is TGTGCCACCGTAGGGACAGCTAATTCACCCCTCCACTTT. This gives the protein CATVGTANSPLHF.

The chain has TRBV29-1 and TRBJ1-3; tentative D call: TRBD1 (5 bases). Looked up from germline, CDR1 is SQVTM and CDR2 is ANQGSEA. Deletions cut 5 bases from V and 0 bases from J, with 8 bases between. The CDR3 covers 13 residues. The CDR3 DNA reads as TGCAGCGTTCAAAGGGGCTCTGGAAACACCATATATTTT. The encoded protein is CSVQRGSGNTIYF.

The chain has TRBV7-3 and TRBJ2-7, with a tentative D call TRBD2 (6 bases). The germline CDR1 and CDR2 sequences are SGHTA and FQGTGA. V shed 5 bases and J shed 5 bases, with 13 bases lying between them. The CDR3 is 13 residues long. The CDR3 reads CASSLGGKNEQYF. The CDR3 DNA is TGTGCCAGCAGCCTTGGAGGGAAGAACGAGCAGTACTTC.

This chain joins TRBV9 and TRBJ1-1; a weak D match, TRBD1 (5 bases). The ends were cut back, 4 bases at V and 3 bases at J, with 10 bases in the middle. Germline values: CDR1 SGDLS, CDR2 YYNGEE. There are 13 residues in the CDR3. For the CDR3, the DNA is TGTGCCAGCAGCTTCGACAGTTACACTGAAGCTTTCTTT. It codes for CASSFDSYTEAFF. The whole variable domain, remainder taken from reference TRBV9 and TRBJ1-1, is DSGVTQTPKHLITATGQRVTLRCSPRSGDLSVYWYQQSLDQGLQFLIQYYNGEERAKGNILERFSAQQFPDLHSELNLSSLELGDSALYFCASSFDSYTEAFFGQGTRLTVV.

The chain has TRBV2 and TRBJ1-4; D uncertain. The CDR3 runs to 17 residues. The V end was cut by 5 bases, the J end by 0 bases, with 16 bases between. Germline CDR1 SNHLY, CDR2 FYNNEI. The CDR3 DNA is TGTGCCAGCAGTCTTCTCCAACTCAAAACAACTAATGAAAAACTGTTTTTT. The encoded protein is CASSLLQLKTTNEKLFF.

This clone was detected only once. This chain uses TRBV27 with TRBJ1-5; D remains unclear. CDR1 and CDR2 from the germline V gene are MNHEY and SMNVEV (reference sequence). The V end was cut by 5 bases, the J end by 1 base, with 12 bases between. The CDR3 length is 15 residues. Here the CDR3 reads CASSPLSGSNQPQHF. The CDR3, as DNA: TGTGCCAGCAGTCCGTTATCGGGAAGCAATCAGCCCCAGCATTTT.

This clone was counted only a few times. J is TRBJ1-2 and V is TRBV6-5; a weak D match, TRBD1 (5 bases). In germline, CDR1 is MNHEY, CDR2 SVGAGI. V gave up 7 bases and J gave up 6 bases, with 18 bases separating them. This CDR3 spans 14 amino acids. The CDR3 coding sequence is TGTGCCAGCACCCCCGGGGGGAGGGTACATGGCTACACCTTC. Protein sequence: CASTPGGRVHGYTF.

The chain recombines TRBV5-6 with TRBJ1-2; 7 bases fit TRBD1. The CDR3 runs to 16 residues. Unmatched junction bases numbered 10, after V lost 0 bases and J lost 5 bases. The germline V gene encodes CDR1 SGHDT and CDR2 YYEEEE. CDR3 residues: CASSLVATGFGYGYTF. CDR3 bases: TGTGCCAGCAGCTTGGTCGCGACAGGGTTCGGGTATGGCTACACCTTC.

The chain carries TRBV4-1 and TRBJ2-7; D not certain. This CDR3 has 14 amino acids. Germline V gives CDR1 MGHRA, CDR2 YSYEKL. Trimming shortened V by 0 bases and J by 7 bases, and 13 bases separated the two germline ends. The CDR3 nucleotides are TGCGCCAGCAGCCAAGAGAACCCCCACGGGGAGCAGTACTTC. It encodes CASSQENPHGEQYF.

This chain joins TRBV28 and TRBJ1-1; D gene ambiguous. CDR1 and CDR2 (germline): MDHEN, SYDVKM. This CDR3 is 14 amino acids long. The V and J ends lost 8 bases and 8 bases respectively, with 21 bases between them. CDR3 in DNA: TGTGCCAGCGCTCAGTTACCCATGAACAAGGAAGCTTTCTTT. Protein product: CASAQLPMNKEAFF.

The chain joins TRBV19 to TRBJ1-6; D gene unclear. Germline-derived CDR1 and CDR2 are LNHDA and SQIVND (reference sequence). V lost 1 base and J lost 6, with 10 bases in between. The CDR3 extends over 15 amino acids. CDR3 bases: TGTGCCAGTAGTATAGGGTGGCAGTTTAATTCACCCCTCCACTTT. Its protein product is CASSIGWQFNSPLHF.

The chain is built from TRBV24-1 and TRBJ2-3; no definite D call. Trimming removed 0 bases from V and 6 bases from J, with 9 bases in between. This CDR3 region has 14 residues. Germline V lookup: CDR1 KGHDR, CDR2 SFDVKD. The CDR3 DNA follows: TGTGCCACCAGTGATTTGGCGGTGTCGGATACGCAGTATTTT. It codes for CATSDLAVSDTQYF.